This TCR beta chain was identified during a study of identical twins. Overall study findings and caveats: Twins' surplus sharing was weaker for beta out-of-frame sequences. Clonotypes of the beta chain that were abundant in cord blood carried fewer insertions (memory repertoires showed none).

Template switching added a universal primer site, and cDNA bore unique molecular identifiers. MiXCR was run by TCRdb on the 5' RACE reads, yielding one entry per CDR3 protein. The data hold around 480,000 distinct CDR3 sequences, with 12% to 15% observed a single time. With no exceptions, donors were healthy Caucasians. Comment on this clonotype: Antigen unknown.

Germline CDR1 reads MNHNS; CDR2 reads SASEGT. The CDR3 consists of 13 residues. The V gene lost 4 bases and the J gene lost 0 bases, with 7 bases spanning the gap. The sample was also linked to a second study, of yellow fever vaccine responses in identical twins.

V is TRBV6-1 and J is TRBJ2-7, with D possibly being TRBD1 (5 bases). The specimen was CD4+ T cells sorted from blood. This receptor was taken from a woman aged 18-30 years in good health. CDR3 sequence reads: CASSVQGSYEQYF. The CDR3 DNA reads TGTGCCAGCAGTGTGCAGGGCTCCTACGAGCAGTACTTC.